Here is one T cell receptor (beta chain) with its context. J gave up 2 bases and V 5 bases, and 4 bases lay outside the gene matches. This CDR3 region has 15 residues. Germline lookup yields CDR1 DFQATT and CDR2 SNEGSKA (reference sequence). This entry belongs to a study of T cell repertoires in cytomegalovirus infection. Study-level background: Shared public TCR beta signatures pointed to both CMV infection and a matching HLA type.

TCRdb independently ran MiXCR on the reads; one entry per CDR3 protein. The sample includes approximately 240,000 distinct CDR3 sequences, more than 9% of them seen just once. The clonotype was recovered from a human donor in good health (CMV status not recorded). Some clones in this sample may be carry-over from other donors' samples. The sequencing input was PBMCs. The rearrangement joins TRBV20-1 to TRBJ2-3, with 13 bases identical to TRBD2. The CDR3 DNA reads TGCAGTGCTCAAGGACTAGCGGGAGACACAGATACGCAGTATTTT. Protein sequence: CSAQGLAGDTDTQYF.